The rows below give T cell receptor beta chains drawn from one sample of a study of cytomegalovirus exposure and HLA in healthy donors. Sequenced by immunoSEQ multiplex PCR; TCRdb stores in-frame clones only, minus some. The sample lists more than 85,000 clones, approximately 76% occurring once. Sequencing was carried out using PBMCs. These receptor sequences come from a man aged 35-49 years in good health and CMV-seronegative. The CDR3 runs from the conserved cysteine through the conserved F or W. Fields, in order: clone size, J gene, V gene, D gene, CDR3 DNA, CDR3 protein. A D gene is named only where the DNA matches it firmly. Some rows mark clone size as missing; the rest say once, few, many or name a class of expanded clone.

few	TRBJ2-7	TRBV19	TRBD1	TGTGCCAGTAGTCCGACAGGGAGCTCCTACGAGCAGTACTTC	CASSPTGSSYEQYF
-	TRBJ2-1	TRBV15	TRBD2	TGTGCCACCAGCACACTAGCGAAAGATTACAATGAGCAGTTCTTC	CATSTLAKDYNEQFF
-	TRBJ2-1	TRBV27	TRBD1	TGTGCCAGCAGTTTATTTAGACAGGGCTGCAATGAGCAGTTCTTC	CASSLFRQGCNEQFF
-	TRBJ2-1	TRBV19	-	TGTGCCAGTAGTATCAACACGGGGAACAATGAGCAGTTCTTC	CASSINTGNNEQFF
-	TRBJ2-5	TRBV4-2	-	TGTGCCAGCAGCCAAGAGGTGGGCTGGGAGACCCAGTACTTC	CASSQEVGWETQYF
-	TRBJ1-1	TRBV4-2	TRBD1	TGTGCCAGCAGCCAAGAGGGGACAGGGGGTCGTGAAGCTTTCTTT	CASSQEGTGGREAFF
-	TRBJ2-5	TRBV30	TRBD2	TGTGCCTGGAGTAGGCTAGCGGGGGACCAAGAGACCCAGTACTTC	CAWSRLAGDQETQYF
-	TRBJ1-2	TRBV6-1	-	TGTGCCATCAGTGAGTCTCTGTCCAGGGGCTACACCTTC	CAISESLSRGYTF
-	TRBJ1-1	TRBV30	-	TGTGCCTGGAGTGATGGGGGGGTTAAAGCTTTCTTT	CAWSDGGVKAFF
-	TRBJ2-5	TRBV4-2	-	TGTGCCAGCAGCCAAGATCTCACAGGGCTTTTAGAGACCCAGTACTTC	CASSQDLTGLLETQYF
few	TRBJ1-1	TRBV5-4	TRBD1	TGTGCCAGCAGCTTCCCGGGACAGGGGGCGTTGAACACTGAAGCTTTCTTT	CASSFPGQGALNTEAFF
-	TRBJ1-5	TRBV19	-	TGTGCCAGTAGTATGGGGGGGACCTCGGGGGGCCCTTATAGCAATCAGCCCCAGCATTTT	CASSMGGTSGGPYSNQPQHF
-	TRBJ2-7	TRBV19	-	TGTGCCAGTAGTATAGGTGCCGGAGCGACCTACGAGCAGTACTTC	CASSIGAGATYEQYF
few	TRBJ2-7	TRBV6-5	TRBD2	TGTGCCAGCAGTTACATGGGGGGGGGATCCGACGAGCAGTACTTC	CASSYMGGGSDEQYF
-	TRBJ1-5	TRBV5-1	-	TGCGCCAGCAGCTGGACAACTAATCAGCCCCAGCATTTT	CASSWTTNQPQHF
-	TRBJ1-5	TRBV19	-	TGTGCCAGTAGTATAGAGGTCGGGCAGGGGAATCAGCCCCAGCATTTT	CASSIEVGQGNQPQHF
-	TRBJ2-1	TRBV10-2	TRBD2	TGCGCCAGTACAGCTTCAACGGGGGGACCTCAGGAGCAGTTCTTC	CASTASTGGPQEQFF
-	TRBJ2-7	TRBV27	-	TGTGCCAGCAGTTTGTCCCTCCCCAGCTACGAGCAGTACTTC	CASSLSLPSYEQYF
-	TRBJ2-7	TRBV9	TRBD1	TGTGCCAGCAGGAAACCGGGACAGGGCTACGAGCAGTACTTC	CASRKPGQGYEQYF
-	TRBJ2-3	TRBV4-1	TRBD1	TGCGCCAGCAGCCAAGTCTTAGGAGACAGGGGCGGCACAGATACGCAGTATTTT	CASSQVLGDRGGTDTQYF
-	TRBJ2-1	TRBV21-1	-	TGTGCCAGCAGCAGGAACCTAGGACAGGAGGACAATGAGCAGTTCTTC	CASSRNLGQEDNEQFF
-	TRBJ1-4	TRBV5-8	TRBD1	TGTGCCAGCAGCAAAAACAGGGGGTATGGTGAAAAACTGTTTTTT	CASSKNRGYGEKLFF